The 5 T cell receptor beta chains in this list originate from one sample, sequenced in a study of identical twins (dated by TCRdb to the mid-2010s). Libraries were made using 5' RACE. Instrument on record: Illumina HiSeq 2000. Through fastp at Q25 and MiXCR, TCRdb rebuilt clones from the public reads, retaining in-frame beta chains. Each entry is one CDR3 protein sequence, shown with its most common DNA and genes. Here the sample has hundreds of thousands of distinct CDR3 sequences; 15% to 20% occur a single time. Roughly 13% of the sample comes from the top ten. The data also belong to a second study, concerning T cells expressing NK-cell markers.

Specimen: PBMCs. These receptors were taken from a young woman in good health.

This clonotype was found a few times. The CDR3 spells CASGRTPYNEQFF. The DNA of the CDR3 is TGTGCTAGTGGCCGGACCCCCTACAATGAGCAGTTCTTC. The genes are TRBV12-5 and TRBJ2-1; D call uncertain. Trimming left V 6 bases short and J 2 bases short, with 8 bases between. The CDR3 runs 13 residues. Germline-derived CDR1 and CDR2 are LGHNT and FRNRAP. Looking up the rest from reference TRBV12-5 and TRBJ2-1 gives the full variable domain: DARVTQTPRHKVTEMGQEVTMRCQPILGHNTVFWYRQTMMQGLELLAYFRNRAPLDDSGMPKDRFSAEMPDATLATLKIQPSEPRDSAVYFCASGRTPYNEQFFGPGTRLTVL.

This chain joins TRBV20-1 and TRBJ2-5; 9 nucleotides agree with TRBD2. CDR1 and CDR2 from the germline V gene are DFQATT and SNEGSKA (reference sequence). The CDR3 extends over 14 amino acids. The J segment lost 2 bases and the V segment lost 5 bases, leaving 6 bases of the junction unmatched. CDR3 in amino acids: CSAPVAGEQETQYF. CDR3 DNA sequence: TGCAGTGCTCCGGTAGCGGGAGAGCAAGAGACCCAGTACTTC.

The J gene is TRBJ1-1, the V gene TRBV6-1, with 8 nucleotides matching TRBD1. Germline V CDR1 and CDR2: MNHNS, SASEGT. There are 14 residues in the CDR3. V dropped 3 bases and J dropped 1; count of bases not matched to a gene: 1. The CDR3 here is CASSDQGANTEAFF. The CDR3 bases are TGTGCCAGCAGTGACCAGGGGGCGAACACTGAAGCTTTCTTT.

The chain has TRBV7-9 and TRBJ1-2, with D unresolved. With 3 bases removed from V and 7 bases from J, the gap between germline ends came to 9 bases. The CDR3 has 12 amino acids. Per germline, CDR1 SEHNR and CDR2 FQNEAQ (reference sequence). The CDR3 loop reads CASSLENAGYTF. CDR3 sequence (DNA): TGTGCCAGCAGCTTGGAAAACGCTGGCTACACCTTC.

The chain recombines TRBV6-5 with TRBJ2-1; tentatively, D is TRBD2 (6 bases). CDR3 length: 15 residues. Germline CDR1 and CDR2: MNHEY and SVGAGI. Trimming took off 4 bases at V and 2 bases at J, with 12 bases between the two ends. For the CDR3, the DNA is TGTGCCAGCAGTTGGCTGGAGGGTGCCTACAATGAGCAGTTCTTC. Translation gives CASSWLEGAYNEQFF.